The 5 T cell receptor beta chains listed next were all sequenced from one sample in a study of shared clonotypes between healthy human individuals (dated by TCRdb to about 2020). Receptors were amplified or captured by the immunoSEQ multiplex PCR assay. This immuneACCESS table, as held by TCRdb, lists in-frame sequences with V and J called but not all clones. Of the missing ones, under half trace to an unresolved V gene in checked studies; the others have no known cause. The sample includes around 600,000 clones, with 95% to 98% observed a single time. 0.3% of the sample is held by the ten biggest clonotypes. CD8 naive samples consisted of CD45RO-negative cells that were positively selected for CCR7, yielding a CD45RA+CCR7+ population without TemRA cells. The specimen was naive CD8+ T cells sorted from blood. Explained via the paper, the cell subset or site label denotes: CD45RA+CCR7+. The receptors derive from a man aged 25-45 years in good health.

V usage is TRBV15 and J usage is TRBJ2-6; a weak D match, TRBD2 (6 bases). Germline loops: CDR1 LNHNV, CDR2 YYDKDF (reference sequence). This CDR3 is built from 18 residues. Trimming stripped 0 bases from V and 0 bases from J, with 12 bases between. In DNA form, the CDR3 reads TGTGCCACCAGCAGAGAGGGGCGGGATCCCTCTGGGGCCAACGTCCTGACTTTC. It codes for CATSREGRDPSGANVLTF.

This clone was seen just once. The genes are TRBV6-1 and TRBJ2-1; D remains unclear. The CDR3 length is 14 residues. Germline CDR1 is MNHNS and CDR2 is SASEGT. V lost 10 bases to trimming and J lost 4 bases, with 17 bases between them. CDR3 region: CAILAKVGYNEQFF. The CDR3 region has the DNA TGTGCCATTCTTGCGAAGGTCGGATACAATGAGCAGTTCTTC.

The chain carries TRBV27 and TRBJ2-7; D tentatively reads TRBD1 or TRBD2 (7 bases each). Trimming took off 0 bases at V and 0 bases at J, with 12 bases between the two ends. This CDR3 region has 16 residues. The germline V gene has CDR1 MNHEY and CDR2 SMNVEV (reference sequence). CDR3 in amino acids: CASSLSRGTVSYEQYF. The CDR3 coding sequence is TGTGCCAGCAGTTTATCGCGGGGGACAGTCTCCTACGAGCAGTACTTC.

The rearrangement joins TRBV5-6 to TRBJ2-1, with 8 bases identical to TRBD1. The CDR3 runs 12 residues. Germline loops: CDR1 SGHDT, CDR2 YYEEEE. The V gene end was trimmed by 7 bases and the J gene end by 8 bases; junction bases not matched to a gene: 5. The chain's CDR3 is CASLQGADEQFF. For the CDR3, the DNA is TGTGCCAGCTTGCAGGGGGCCGATGAGCAGTTCTTC.

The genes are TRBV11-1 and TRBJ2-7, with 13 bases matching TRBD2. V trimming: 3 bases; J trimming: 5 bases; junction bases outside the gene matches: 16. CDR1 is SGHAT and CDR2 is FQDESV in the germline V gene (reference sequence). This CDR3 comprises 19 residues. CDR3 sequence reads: CASSFGPYLELAGGDEQYF. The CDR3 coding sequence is TGTGCCAGCAGCTTCGGACCGTACCTAGAACTAGCGGGAGGGGACGAGCAGTACTTC.